Included here is one TCR beta chain sequence, with context. This sample stems from a study of blood T cell repertoires in COVID-19. Whole-study context: T cells, B-cell-depleted T cells, or PBMCs supplied cDNA or gDNA.

Sequencing was performed with immunoSEQ multiplex PCR; in TCRdb, only in-frame clones are kept and a portion is missing. Here the sample spans about 160,000 clones, around nine tenths being singletons. The CDR3 contains 15 residues. Per the germline V gene, CDR1 is SEHNR and CDR2 is FQNEAQ (reference sequence). The ends were cut back, 4 bases at V and 2 bases at J, with 13 bases in the middle. The receptor's source is a woman in her sixties or seventies with COVID-19, enrolled during active disease. Sample: peripheral blood. The chain uses TRBV7-9 and TRBJ2-3, with TRBD1 as a possible D gene (5 bases). This CDR3 is CASSSGRVATDTQYF. The CDR3 DNA is TGTGCCAGCAGCTCCGGCAGGGTGGCCACAGATACGCAGTATTTT.